These 5 T cell receptor beta chains were sequenced from one sample in a study of blood T cell repertoires in COVID-19. This table comes from immunoSEQ multiplex PCR, and its TCRdb copy is limited to in-frame clones, with some not included. The sample lists roughly 260,000 clones, more than 85% occurring once. The sample taken for sequencing was peripheral blood. These receptors all come from a person under 35 with COVID-19, enrolled during active disease.

The chain uses TRBV4-1 and TRBJ2-7; possibly TRBD2 for D (5 bases). The germline CDR1 and CDR2 sequences are MGHRA and YSYEKL. This CDR3 has 15 residues. The V end was cut by 1 base, the J end by 2 bases, with 12 bases between. CDR3 amino acids: CASSQGASGPYEQYF. The CDR3 DNA sequence: TGCGCCAGCAGCCAAGGTGCCAGCGGCCCCTACGAGCAGTACTTC.

The chain links TRBV5-8 to TRBJ2-1; D is ambiguous. The CDR3 totals 12 residues. Germline CDR1 and CDR2: SGHTS and YDEGEE. V was shortened by 1 base and J by 8 bases, with 7 bases between the two germline ends. The chain's CDR3 is CASSLRVDEQFF. CDR3 DNA sequence: TGTGCCAGCAGCTTGCGGGTAGATGAGCAGTTCTTC. The variable domain in full, with the rest retrieved from reference TRBV5-8 and TRBJ2-1, is EAGVTQSPTHLIKTRGQQATLRCSPISGHTSVYWYQQALGLGLQFLLWYDEGEERNRGNFPPRFSGRQFPNYSSELNVNALELEDSALYLCASSLRVDEQFFGPGTRLTVL.

This clone was counted a few times. The chain uses TRBV4-2 and TRBJ1-1, with D perhaps matching TRBD1 (5 bases). The CDR3 runs 16 residues. Per the germline V gene, CDR1 is LGHNA and CDR2 is YNFKEQ. Trimming removed 1 base at V and 9 bases at J, with 21 bases between. For the CDR3, the DNA is TGTGCCAGCAGCCAAGTGGGACGGGACTCCCTCGGGAAAGCTTTCTTT. This gives the protein CASSQVGRDSLGKAFF.

This sequence joins TRBV27 and TRBJ2-5; D is uncertain. V lost 8 bases, J lost 2 bases, and 12 bases lay in between. The germline gives CDR1 MNHEY, CDR2 SMNVEV (reference sequence). The CDR3 is 13 residues long. CDR3 bases: TGTGCCAGCTGTCGTACCCTACAAGAGACCCAGTACTTC. Encoded protein: CASCRTLQETQYF.

This chain uses TRBV3-1 (or the pseudogene TRBV3-2) with TRBJ2-5; weak D call: TRBD1 (6 bases). CDR1 LGHDT and CDR2 YNNKEL come from the germline V gene (reference sequence). This CDR3 is built from 14 residues. The V end was cut by 4 bases, the J end by 4 bases, with 13 bases between. CDR3 sequence reads: CASSRGQIAETQYF. CDR3 DNA: TGTGCCAGCAGCCGGGGGCAGATAGCAGAGACCCAGTACTTC.